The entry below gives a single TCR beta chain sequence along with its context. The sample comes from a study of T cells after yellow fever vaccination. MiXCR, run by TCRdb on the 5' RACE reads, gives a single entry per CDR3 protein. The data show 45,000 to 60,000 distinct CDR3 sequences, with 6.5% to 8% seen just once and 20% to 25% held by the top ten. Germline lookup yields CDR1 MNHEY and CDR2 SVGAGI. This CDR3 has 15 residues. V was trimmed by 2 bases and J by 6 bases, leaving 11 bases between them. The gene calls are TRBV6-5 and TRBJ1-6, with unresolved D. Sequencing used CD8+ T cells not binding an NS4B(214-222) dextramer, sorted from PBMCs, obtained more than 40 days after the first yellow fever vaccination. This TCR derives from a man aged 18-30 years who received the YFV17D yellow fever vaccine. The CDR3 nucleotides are TGTGCCAGCAGTTACCTCCACGGAGTTAATTCACCCCTCCACTTT. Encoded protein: CASSYLHGVNSPLHF.